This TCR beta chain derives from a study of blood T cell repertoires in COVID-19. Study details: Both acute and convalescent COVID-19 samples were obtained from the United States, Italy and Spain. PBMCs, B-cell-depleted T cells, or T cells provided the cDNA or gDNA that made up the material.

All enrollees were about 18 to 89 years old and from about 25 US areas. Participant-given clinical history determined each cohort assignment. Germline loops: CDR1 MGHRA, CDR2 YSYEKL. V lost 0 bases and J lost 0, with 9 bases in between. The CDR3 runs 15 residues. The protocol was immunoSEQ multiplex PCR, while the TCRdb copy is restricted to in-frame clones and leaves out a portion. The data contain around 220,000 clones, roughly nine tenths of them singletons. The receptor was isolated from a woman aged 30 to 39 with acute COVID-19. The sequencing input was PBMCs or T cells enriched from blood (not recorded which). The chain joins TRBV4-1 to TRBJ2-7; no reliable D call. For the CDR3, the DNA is TGCGCCAGCAGCCAAGACAACCCGAGCTCCTACGAGCAGTACTTC. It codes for CASSQDNPSSYEQYF.